A single sample is the source of the 9 T cell receptor beta chains below, sequenced in a study of T cell repertoires in cytomegalovirus infection. Via MiXCR, TCRdb re-called the reads, giving one row per CDR3 protein. This table has roughly 140,000 distinct CDR3 sequences, less than 25% appearing once. The sequencing input was PBMCs. Receptor source: a human donor in good health (CMV status not recorded). Some clones in this sample may be carry-over from other donors' samples.

This clonotype has just a few counts. J is TRBJ1-4 and V is TRBV30, with 8 bases matching TRBD1. J was trimmed by 5 bases and V by 5 bases; bases with no gene match: 4. Germline CDR1 GTSNPN, CDR2 SVGIG (reference sequence). The CDR3 spans 13 residues. In nucleotides, the CDR3 is TGTGCCTGGGGACAGGGAGGCAATGAAAAACTGTTTTTT. Translating gives CAWGQGGNEKLFF.

This clonotype was counted only a few times. The J gene is TRBJ2-3, the V gene TRBV9; TRBD2 matches 9 bases. This CDR3 region has 18 residues. V dropped 0 bases and J dropped 2; count of bases not matched to a gene: 10. The germline gives CDR1 SGDLS, CDR2 YYNGEE. The CDR3 DNA follows: TGTGCCAGCAGCGTAGCTCAGACGCCTAGCGGGGTCACAGATACGCAGTATTTT. Translation: CASSVAQTPSGVTDTQYF. Based on the CDR3 plus reference TRBV9 and TRBJ2-3, the full variable domain is DSGVTQTPKHLITATGQRVTLRCSPRSGDLSVYWYQQSLDQGLQFLIQYYNGEERAKGNILERFSAQQFPDLHSELNLSSLELGDSALYFCASSVAQTPSGVTDTQYFGPGTRLTVL.

This sequence joins TRBV7-8 and TRBJ1-5; weak D call: TRBD1 (5 bases). V lost 2 bases, J lost 7 bases, and 15 bases lay in between. Per germline, CDR1 SGHVS and CDR2 FQNEAQ. CDR3 size: 15 residues. CDR3 residues: CASSLRGGGRQPQHF. The CDR3, as DNA: TGTGCCAGCAGCTTACGGGGTGGGGGAAGACAGCCCCAGCATTTT.

The chain links TRBV7-2 to TRBJ2-1; TRBD2 is a possible D gene (5 bases). CDR1 SGHTA and CDR2 FQGNSA come from the germline V gene. The CDR3 loop spans 16 amino acids. V was clipped by 1 base and J by 0 bases, with 10 bases between them. CDR3 DNA: TGTGCCAGCAGCTTAGGGAGTACTAGCTCCTACAATGAGCAGTTCTTC. Protein product: CASSLGSTSSYNEQFF. The variable domain in full, completed from reference TRBV7-2 and TRBJ2-1, reads GAGVSQSPSNKVTEKGKDVELRCDPISGHTALYWYRQSLGQGLEFLIYFQGNSAPDKSGLPSDRFSAERTGGSVSTLTIQRTQQEDSAVYLCASSLGSTSSYNEQFFGPGTRLTVL.

This chain uses TRBV12-3 or TRBV12-4 with TRBJ1-1, with 8 bases that match TRBD1. The CDR3 loop spans 14 amino acids. Trimming removed 5 bases from V and 3 bases from J; junction bases left unmatched: 5. CDR3 coding DNA: TGTGCCAGCAGTCCGACAGGGGTATACACTGAAGCTTTCTTT. It specifies CASSPTGVYTEAFF.

This clonotype was recorded at least ten times. The chain couples TRBV7-8 to TRBJ1-5, with a weak D call TRBD1 (5 bases). The CDR3 runs to 15 residues. Looked up from germline, CDR1 is SGHVS and CDR2 is FQNEAQ. V was pared by 1 base and J by 7 bases, with 14 bases between. The DNA of the CDR3 is TGTGCCAGCAGCTTAGGAAGGGGAGGAGACCAGCCCCAGCATTTT. Translated, it gives CASSLGRGGDQPQHF.

This clonotype has at least ten counts. The chain employs TRBV7-2 and TRBJ2-7, with D perhaps matching TRBD1 (6 bases). Germline V gene lookup returns CDR1 SGHTA and CDR2 FQGNSA. The CDR3 contains 16 residues. Deletions cut 4 bases from V and 7 bases from J, with 23 bases between. Written as DNA, the CDR3 is TGTGCCAGCAGCTCCCCGCGGACAGCGGCTCCTGGGGAGCAGTACTTC. Translating gives CASSSPRTAAPGEQYF.

V and J are TRBV19 and TRBJ2-3, with 7 bases identical to TRBD2. Germline CDR1 LNHDA, CDR2 SQIVND (reference sequence). Trimming cost V 3 bases and J 4 bases; bases outside gene matches: 1. The CDR3 totals 13 residues. This CDR3 is CASSILAADTQYF. For the CDR3, the DNA is TGTGCCAGTAGTATCCTAGCGGCAGATACGCAGTATTTT.

This clonotype was counted between two and nine times. The genes are TRBV4-3 and TRBJ2-7; a possible D gene is TRBD2 (6 bases). The CDR3 covers 19 residues. V was pared by 0 bases and J by 3 bases, with 24 bases between. Germline CDR1 LGHNA, CDR2 YSLEER. In DNA, the CDR3 is TGCGCCAGCAGCCAAGATATGTCTCGGAGTAGCGGAAGAATCTACGAGCAGTACTTC. Protein sequence: CASSQDMSRSSGRIYEQYF.